This T cell receptor (beta chain) originates from a study of blood T cell repertoires in COVID-19. Original processing notes: Reference gene primer amplification gave nucleated cell count estimates. Method: immunoSEQ multiplex PCR; TCRdb's copy keeps in-frame clones and lacks some. D and trimming were read from the DNA, whereas the V and J calls and clone size are those reported in that table. This sample has over 150,000 clones, with around 82% found just once. Seattle patients were enrolled during active infection and followed longitudinally. V trimming: 5 bases; J trimming: 4 bases; junction bases outside the gene matches: 15. The CDR3 is made up of 19 amino acids. Germline lookup yields CDR1 LNHDA and CDR2 SQIVND (reference sequence). This clone was observed a single time. This CDR3 is also generated by other DNA sequences in the sample.

This sequence joins TRBV19 and TRBJ2-2; TRBD2 agrees at 11 bases. This clonotype was sampled from a man older than 75 with COVID-19, enrolled during active disease. The sequenced sample consisted of peripheral blood. The DNA for the CDR3 is TGTGCCAGTAGTTCCGAGGGGCTAGCGGGGGGCCCGCGCACCGGGGAGCTGTTTTTT. Translating gives CASSSEGLAGGPRTGELFF. Full variable domain (rest looked up from reference TRBV19 and TRBJ2-2): DGGITQSPKYLFRKEGQNVTLSCEQNLNHDAMYWYRQDPGQGLRLIYYSQIVNDFQKGDIAEGYSVSREKKESFPLTVTSAQKNPTAFYLCASSSEGLAGGPRTGELFFGEGSRLTVL.